The T cell receptor (beta chain) under discussion was sequenced for a study of T-cell reconstitution after alpha-beta-depleted transplantation in children. This clonotype was seen a handful of times. Preparation of the TCRbeta library was carried out with unique molecular identifiers. MiXCR, applied by TCRdb to the PCR reads, yields one record per CDR3 protein. Here the sample spans roughly 500,000 distinct CDR3 sequences, about a sixth being singletons. Germline V gene lookup returns CDR1 LNHNV and CDR2 YYDKDF (reference sequence). V shed 4 bases, J shed 7 bases, and the junction held 9 bases outside the gene matches. The CDR3 covers 15 residues.

This chain joins TRBV15 and TRBJ1-2; 10 bases map to TRBD1. The TCR sequence derives from a human donor who donated a stem cell graft to a child with acute lymphoblastic leukemia. The sample here was PBMCs from the stem cell graft donor, taken from the stem cell graft. The CDR3 loop is CATSTWDRGLSGYTF. The CDR3 bases are TGTGCCACCAGCACTTGGGACAGGGGTCTGAGTGGCTACACCTTC.